The TCR beta chain under discussion was sequenced for a study of a mutant IDH1 vaccine in newly diagnosed glioma. Study-wide background: Receipt of radiotherapy, temozolomide, or both preceded the study, and most received both. Study results and caveats: Changes in the top peripheral T cell clonotypes seemingly had no bearing on pseudoprogression.

As to time point: baseline, week 1 (first vaccination visit). Regarding treatment: pre-vaccination baseline after standard-of-care therapy. This clone came up once. The antigen is unknown. Sequencing was performed with immunoSEQ multiplex PCR; in TCRdb, only in-frame clones are kept and a portion is missing. Of about 16,000 clones listed, 75% to 90% are singletons. Germline V gives CDR1 MNHNY, CDR2 SVGAGI (reference sequence). The CDR3 extends over 16 amino acids. V trimming: 6 bases; J trimming: 1 base; junction bases outside the gene matches: 4. This sequence was found in a woman in her 40s with glioma. Some clones in this sample may be carry-over from other donors' samples. The sample consisted of PBMCs, taken from a glioma patient treated with radiotherapy, temozolomide or both. The J gene is TRBJ2-3, the V gene TRBV6-6, with 13 positions matching TRBD2. CDR3 loop: CASRTGLAGGTDTQYF. DNA of the CDR3: TGTGCCAGCAGAACCGGACTAGCGGGAGGCACAGATACGCAGTATTTT.